The next 17 T cell receptor beta chains were all read from a single sample in a study of Graves' ophthalmopathy and Graves' hyperthyroidism. The authors amplified TCR beta CDR3 regions, and they did so from RNA transcripts for repertoire sequencing. Second-round multiplex PCR came after first-round RT-PCR with HTBI primers. TCRdb redid the calling of the multiplex PCR reads with MiXCR, one entry per CDR3 protein. Of 900,000 to 1,200,000 distinct CDR3 sequences in the sample, about 40% are singletons; the top ten hold 11%. Sequenced: peripheral blood or thyroid tissue (not recorded which). The source is an adult man with Graves' hyperthyroidism.

The table lists this clonotype with a few counts. V is TRBV29-1 and J is TRBJ2-7; TRBD1 is a possible D gene (5 bases). V lost 7 bases, J lost 2 bases, and 9 bases lay in between. The CDR3 runs 11 residues. The germline CDR1 and CDR2 sequences are SQVTM and ANQGSEA. The CDR3 loop reads CSGAGTYEQYF. For the CDR3, the DNA is TGCAGCGGTGCAGGGACCTACGAGCAGTACTTC.

This clonotype was recorded many times. The chain links TRBV19 to TRBJ2-5; 8 nucleotides match TRBD1. CDR1 LNHDA and CDR2 SQIVND come from the germline V gene (reference sequence). This CDR3 comprises 14 residues. V shed 9 bases and J 5 bases; nucleotides not matched to a gene: 11. The DNA for the CDR3 is TGTGCCAGCGGAAGAAGACAGGGGATGGAGACCCAGTACTTC. Its protein is CASGRRQGMETQYF.

This clonotype was counted many times. The CDR3 loop reads CASSFPSREGLETQYF. The CDR3 DNA follows: TGTGCCAGCAGTTTCCCCTCCCGGGAGGGCCTGGAGACCCAGTACTTC. The V gene is TRBV12-3 or TRBV12-4, the J gene TRBJ2-5, with 8 bases that match TRBD2. J gave up 5 bases and V 3 bases, and 11 bases lay outside the gene matches. The CDR3 spans 16 residues.

As for this clonotype: The germline gene is not matched at one end of the junction; a read error may be the cause. The chain has TRBV7-2 and TRBJ2-5; D unclear. CDR1 and CDR2 (germline): SGHTA, FQGNSA. This CDR3 has 13 amino acids. CDR3 residues: CDSSLWQQETQYF. CDR3 bases: TGTGACAGCAGCCTATGGCAGCAAGAGACCCAGTACTTC.

This clonotype occurred many times. The chain joins TRBV4-3 to TRBJ1-2; D gene unclear. Between the trimmed V and J ends, which lost 2 bases and 3 bases, there was a span of 13 bases. The CDR3 spans 15 residues. Germline lookup yields CDR1 LGHNA and CDR2 YSLEER. The CDR3 sequence is CASSQNLHGDYGYTF. As DNA, the CDR3 is TGCGCCAGCAGCCAAAACCTGCACGGGGACTATGGCTACACCTTC.

With regard to this clonotype: One junction end disagrees with the germline gene, perhaps due to a read error. The rearrangement links TRBV10-2 to TRBJ1-3; D uncertain. The CDR3 consists of 14 residues. Germline CDR1 is WSHSY and CDR2 is SAAADI. CDR3: CASSDGYSGNTTYF. CDR3 DNA: TGCGCCAGCAGTGACGGGTATTCTGGAAACACCACATATTTT.

The V and J genes are TRBV9 and TRBJ1-1; tentative D call: TRBD1 (5 bases). Germline lookup yields CDR1 SGDLS and CDR2 YYNGEE. CDR3 length: 17 amino acids. Trimming took 0 bases from V and 3 from J, leaving 18 bases between them. CDR3 in DNA: TGTGCCAGCAGCGTAGCTTTCACCGGGGCATTGGACACTGAAGCTTTCTTT. It codes for CASSVAFTGALDTEAFF.

V is TRBV20-1 and J is TRBJ2-3, with 8 bases matching TRBD2. CDR1 and CDR2 (germline): DFQATT, SNEGSKA (reference sequence). The CDR3 covers 15 residues. V dropped 5 bases and J dropped 3; count of bases not matched to a gene: 10. The CDR3: CSARNRLAWTDTQYF. The CDR3 DNA follows: TGCAGTGCTCGCAACAGACTAGCGTGGACAGATACGCAGTATTTT.

In the case of this clonotype: A much larger clone is a single base away; this may be a read error. No conserved phenylalanine or tryptophan ends this CDR3, so it is likely a read error. This chain links TRBV7-9 with TRBJ2-7; 9 bases align to TRBD2. The germline gives CDR1 SEHNR, CDR2 FQNEAQ (reference sequence). Trimming removed 1 base from V and 1 base from J; junction bases left unmatched: 2. This CDR3 spans 15 amino acids. DNA for the CDR3: TGTGCCAGCAGCTTAGGGACTAGCGTTTCCTACGAGCAGTACCTC. Translation: CASSLGTSVSYEQYL.

This clonotype was detected many times. The chain is built from TRBV2 and TRBJ2-7; D unclear. V was pared by 8 bases and J by 1 base, with 12 bases between. The germline V gene has CDR1 SNHLY and CDR2 FYNNEI. CDR3 length: 13 amino acids. The chain's CDR3 is CASAAEPSYEQYF. The CDR3 DNA sequence: TGTGCCAGCGCCGCAGAGCCTTCCTACGAGCAGTACTTC.

Ten or more counts support this clonotype. The J gene is TRBJ2-5, the V gene TRBV15; the match to TRBD2 covers 14 bases. Per the germline V gene, CDR1 is LNHNV and CDR2 is YYDKDF (reference sequence). Trimming at V came to 2 bases and at J to 9 bases, leaving 11 bases not matched to a gene. CDR3 length: 17 amino acids. DNA of the CDR3: TGTGCCACCAGCAGACCATCGGGACTAGCGGGAGCCGGAGCCCAGTACTTC. Translating it yields CATSRPSGLAGAGAQYF.

This clonotype was seen repeatedly, ten times or more. The chain uses TRBV15 and TRBJ2-7; 14 nucleotides agree with TRBD2. The germline V gene encodes CDR1 LNHNV and CDR2 YYDKDF (reference sequence). Unmatched junction bases numbered 4, after V lost 0 bases and J lost 9 bases. The CDR3 contains 15 residues. Here the CDR3 reads CATSREGLAGARQYF. CDR3 bases: TGTGCCACCAGCAGAGAGGGACTAGCGGGAGCGAGGCAGTACTTC.

The table lists this clonotype with many counts. The junction and the germline gene differ at one end; a read error may be behind it. V gene TRBV12-3 or TRBV12-4 combines with J gene TRBJ1-3; D unresolved. The CDR3 is 15 residues long. DNA for the CDR3: TGTGCCAGCAGCTTAGGTCAGAGCTCTGGAAACACCATATATTTT. As protein: CASSLGQSSGNTIYF.

This clonotype appeared a few times. At one boundary the junction diverges from the germline segment, which might be a read error. This chain joins TRBV10-3 and TRBJ2-7; no firm D call. This CDR3 has 13 amino acids. Germline CDR1 ENHRY, CDR2 SYGVKD. DNA of the CDR3: TGTGCCAGCAGTTTCTACCAGACCTACGAGCAGTACTTC. It encodes CASSFYQTYEQYF.

The chain joins TRBV3-1 to TRBJ1-1; D not certain. The ends were cut back, 4 bases at V and 3 bases at J, with 12 bases in the middle. CDR1 is LGHDT, CDR2 YNNKEL, per germline (reference sequence). The CDR3 has 14 residues. The CDR3 DNA is TGTGCCAGCAGCCTTCGGACGGCCTACACTGAAGCTTTCTTT. Its translation is CASSLRTAYTEAFF.

The V and J genes are TRBV20-1 and TRBJ2-7, with TRBD1 matching over 8 bases. Germline CDR1 reads DFQATT; CDR2 reads SNEGSKA (reference sequence). Trimming removed 6 bases from V and 1 base from J; junction bases left unmatched: 17. This CDR3 region has 17 residues. The CDR3 spells CSAAMRPTGGRSYEQYF. The CDR3 DNA is TGCAGTGCCGCGATGCGACCAACAGGGGGTAGGTCCTACGAGCAGTACTTC.

This clonotype was seen more than once but under ten times. The chain recombines TRBV6-5 with TRBJ2-7, with TRBD1 matching 8 bases. The CDR3 runs to 15 residues. Unmatched junction bases numbered 6, after V lost 2 bases and J lost 3 bases. The germline gives CDR1 MNHEY, CDR2 SVGAGI. The CDR3 loop is CASSYPGQGIYEQYF. In DNA form, the CDR3 reads TGTGCCAGCAGTTACCCCGGACAGGGAATCTACGAGCAGTACTTC.